This T cell receptor beta chain emerged from a study of cytomegalovirus exposure and HLA in healthy donors (dated by TCRdb to 2016 to 2017). In terms of the full investigation: An earlier analysis of about 530 of the donors reported around 280 Gb of sequence data and 117 million unique TCR beta sequences obtained from 180 million or so T cells. The study combined high-throughput TCR immunosequencing, statistical association of individual TCRs with disease status, and machine learning to predict cytomegalovirus infection status. Donor age, sex, ethnicity and CMV serostatus were collected together with the repertoire data. Both class I and class II loci were covered by HLA typing, at four-digit resolution. A later genetic analysis took genome-wide SNP genotypes for about three fifths of the roughly 670 donors and used that subset as a discovery cohort. Besides the first cohort of under 700 subjects, a separate validation cohort made up of over a hundred different subjects was used. Approximately 310 gigabases of sequencing data and roughly 81 million unique TCR sequences made up an early release that covered 500 to 700 HLA-typed donors. All discovery cohort repertoires had been generated on a single sequencing platform. Because of strong linkage in the cohort, roughly five DR-DQ haplotypes were treated as single units for association and clustering. The genetic ancestry cluster associated with self-reported Caucasian donors included over 65% of the 350 to 500 genotyped donors. In the later analysis, no new phenotypic data were used to find candidate immune exposures; instead, reliance was placed on TCR beta sequences and their occurrence across donors. The study used immunosequencing to profile the T cell repertoires of around 600 subjects and linked those repertoires to cytomegalovirus serostatus. Typing coverage varied by locus: roughly 620-640 donors for A, B, C, DRB1 and DQB1; roughly 560 for DQA1; around 610 for DPA1; approximately 450 for DPB1. The study was designed to test whether signatures of past pathogen exposure could be identified by cataloging public T cell receptors. In a later analysis, previously published TCR beta repertoires from 670 or so donors were re-analyzed and high-resolution HLA genotyping was added so that TCR occurrence patterns could be studied. Among about 410 genotyped donors of the cohort, an average of roughly 230,000 unique TCR beta nucleotide sequences was sequenced per donor, of which about 18% were non-productive. In an earlier analysis of 587 of the donors, high-throughput TCR beta sequencing was used to judge whether each TCR beta V gene segment behaved as functional or pseudogenic.

In total, 666 healthy bone marrow donors made up the cohort. All cohort members were sampled while nominally healthy, although unrecorded immune exposures were likely present. The donor was CMV seronegative and belonged to the group of over 300 seronegative cohort members. Every donor gave a peripheral blood sample, and the peripheral blood mononuclear cells from that sample were used for TCR beta sequencing. Genomic DNA extraction from the blood cell samples was performed with the Qiagen DNeasy Blood Extraction Kit. The library came from the immunoSEQ multiplex PCR assay. For the multiplex PCR, a mixture combining 60 forward primers for TCR Vbeta segments and 13 reverse primers for TCR Jbeta segments was used. Amplification of the CDR3 region of rearranged TCR beta genes was performed with a multiplex PCR assay on genomic DNA. The amplified TCR beta libraries were sequenced on the Illumina HiSeq System as 87-base-pair reads. As for how the authors treated the data: In a later analysis, 77 million or so unique TCR beta chains were counted across the 500 to 850 repertoires, and roughly 11 million of these chains were shared by at least two donors. A nearest-neighbor algorithm error-corrected the raw reads and collapsed the reads into unique sequences, merging closely related sequences to remove PCR and sequencing errors. Alignment of CDR3 sequences to IMGT reference sequences was used to assign V, D and J gene segments. For a sequence to be retained, a match of at least six nucleotides was required to both a V gene segment and a J gene segment. A rearrangement counted as productive if the CDR3 had no stop codons and remained in frame with V and J, and every other rearrangement counted as non-productive. CDR3 was defined according to IMGT convention as the region running from the second conserved V-encoded cysteine to the conserved J-encoded phenylalanine. The earlier analysis of about 560 of the donors excluded any sequence lacking an unambiguous match to a single V gene segment. In an earlier analysis of 587 of the donors, a V segment was called functional when productive rearrangements were above 56.7%, and segregating when the standard deviation between donors exceeded 5%. A statistical classification framework was built to diagnose cytomegalovirus status from the catalog of TCR beta chain sequences. A later analysis assigned V and J genes by comparing TCR nucleotide sequences with IMGT/GENE-DB human TR gene sequences. In a later analysis, CDR3 sequences and most-parsimonious VDJ recombination scenarios were assigned using the TCRdist pipeline. In a later analysis, each TCR beta chain was defined by its CDR3 amino acid sequence together with its V-gene family, and reads lacking a unique V-gene family were excluded. In a later analysis, a few hundred highly shared, low-generation-probability nucleotide sequences were removed to address suspected cross-contamination and a sequencing artifact. For each public chain, a later analysis derived a clonal expansion index from normalized ranks of inferred template counts within each repertoire. In a later analysis, generation probabilities were computed using a VDJ recombination model fitted to out-of-frame rearrangements, and the results were checked against IGoR. In a later analysis, TCR-TCR, TCR-HLA and TCR-CMV co-occurrence was scored with hypergeometric tests, and a repertoire-size bias correction was applied to TCR pairs. To estimate false discovery rates, a later analysis permuted the HLA or CMV assignments 20 times. In a later analysis, co-occurring TCRs were grouped using DBSCAN, and TCRdist sequence similarity was added for clustering within HLA-allele-positive subsets. For co-occurrence clustering, repertoires with fewer than 30,000 or more than 120,000 public chains were excluded, along with four to six repertoires with anomalous nucleotide sharing. Imported from immuneACCESS, the table was reduced by TCRdb to in-frame sequences with V and J called. These copies leave out some clones; in studies compared against another copy, an unresolved V gene accounts for under half, and the cause of the remainder is not known. V and J calls and clone size are those listed in that table; D and trimming were worked out from the DNA. Within this sample are 160,000 or so clones, with roughly two thirds of them counted one time only. 2.8% of the sample is taken by the ten largest.

Taken from cysteine to phenylalanine, the CDR3 has 17 residues. Only the CDR3 portion is preserved as DNA: 51 bases, with reading frame beginning at the first base. Per the germline V gene, LGHNA is the CDR1 and YNFKEQ is the CDR2. Germline trimming: 0 bases from V, 2 bases from J; junction bases outside gene matches: 5. On this clone: Its antigen remains unidentified. Per-base quality was not reported, and no clone a single base away is much larger than it.

Findings and caveats that apply to the study as a whole: In this cohort, only TCR beta chains were sequenced, and detectable features were limited by the absence of alpha or paired-chain data. Because HLA typing was missing for some donors at each locus, association tests included only the typed subset. According to a later analysis, most CMV-associated TCR beta chains appeared to be HLA-restricted, and the HLA associations seemed to be driven largely by CMV exposure. Some IMGT-functional V segments, including TRBV6-2 and TRBV6-3, could not be told apart with the 87-base-pair reads, so those segments were excluded. Compared with the roughly 720-donor mean, donors in an Asian-associated ancestry cluster had fewer N-insertions in productive TCRs, according to a later genetic analysis. A later genetic analysis associated a missense DCLRE1C variant with V-gene and J-gene trimming of TCR beta chains, and an independent cohort replicated the association. Immune exposure information for the cohort was limited to CMV serostatus. A later analysis associated some 17,000 TCR beta sequences with specific HLA alleles at a false discovery rate of 0.05. Sequencing depth was assumed to be roughly uniform across donors in the presence/absence analyses, though that assumption may not hold. Because counts were too low, under 20 rarely observed V segments, including chromosome 9 orphons, were left out of the earlier analysis of about 500 of the donors. A later analysis found that TCR association rates varied across HLA loci, with DRB1 alleles showing the most associated TCRs and HLA-C alleles the fewest. Linkage disequilibrium might explain the correlated functional status among segregating V segments, but an unknown experimental factor could not be excluded. According to a later analysis, parvovirus B19, influenza, CMV and Epstein-Barr virus appeared linked to several top co-occurrence clusters. An earlier analysis of 450 to 750 of the donors showed that most TCR beta V segments appeared in productive rearrangements either about 87% or about 30% of the time, which broadly matched IMGT annotations. The classifier was reported to diagnose cytomegalovirus status with high specificity and sensitivity in both the original and validation cohorts. Three of the identified cytomegalovirus-associated TCR beta chains were confirmed in vitro to be specific for cytomegalovirus antigens. In a later analysis, HLA-associated TCR beta chains showed more clonal expansion and lower generation probabilities than non-associated chains that were equally common. A cluster of highly shared sequence variants was judged likely to be a technical artifact of the sequencing pipeline. The authors suggested that the approach could potentially be extended to other disease states and immunological phenotypes. Across donors, most TCR sequences were observed very rarely, whereas some public TCRs were present in many individuals. In the study, about 150 TCR beta chains were listed as associated with cytomegalovirus. A further reported finding was that TCR beta sequences accurately predicted the HLA-A and HLA-B alleles for most subjects in the first cohort. Assigning TCR associations to individual alleles was difficult when HLA alleles, especially DR and DQ, strongly co-occurred.

The specimen was PBMCs. This sequence was found in a woman aged 25 to 45 in good health and CMV-seronegative. Recombination joined TRBV4-2 with TRBJ1-1; a stretch of 11 junction bases matches TRBD1. CDR3 sequence: CASSQDLWTGGNTEAFF. The sequence in DNA is TGTGCCAGCAGCCAAGATCTATGGACAGGGGGCAACACTGAAGCTTTCTTT.